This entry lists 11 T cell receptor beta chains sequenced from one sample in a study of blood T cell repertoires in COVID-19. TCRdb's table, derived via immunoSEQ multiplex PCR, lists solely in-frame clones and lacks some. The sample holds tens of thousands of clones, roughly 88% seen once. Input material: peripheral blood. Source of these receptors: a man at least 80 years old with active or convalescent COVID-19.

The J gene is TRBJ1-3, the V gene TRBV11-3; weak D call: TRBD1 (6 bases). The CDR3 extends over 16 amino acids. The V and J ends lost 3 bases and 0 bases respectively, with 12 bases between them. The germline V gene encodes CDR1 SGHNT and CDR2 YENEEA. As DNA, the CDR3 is TGTGCCAGCAGCTTGAACAGGGCGAGCTCTGGAAACACCATATATTTT. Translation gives CASSLNRASSGNTIYF.

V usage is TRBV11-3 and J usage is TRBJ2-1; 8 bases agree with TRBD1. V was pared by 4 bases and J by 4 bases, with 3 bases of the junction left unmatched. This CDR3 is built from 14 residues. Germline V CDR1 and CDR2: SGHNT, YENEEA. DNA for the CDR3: TGTGCCAGCAGCTCGGGACAGGTTTACAATGAGCAGTTCTTC. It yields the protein CASSSGQVYNEQFF.

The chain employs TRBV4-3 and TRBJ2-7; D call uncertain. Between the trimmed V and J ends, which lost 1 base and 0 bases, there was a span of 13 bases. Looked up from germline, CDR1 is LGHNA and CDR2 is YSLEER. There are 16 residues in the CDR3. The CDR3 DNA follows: TGCGCCAGCAGCCAAGGAGGTGGAAAGAGCTCCTACGAGCAGTACTTC. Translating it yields CASSQGGGKSSYEQYF.

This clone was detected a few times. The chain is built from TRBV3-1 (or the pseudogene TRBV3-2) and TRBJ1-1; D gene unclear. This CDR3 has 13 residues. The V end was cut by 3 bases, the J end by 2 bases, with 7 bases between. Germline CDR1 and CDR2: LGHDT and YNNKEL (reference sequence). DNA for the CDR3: TGTGCCAGCAGCCACCTAAGTAACACTGAAGCTTTCTTT. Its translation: CASSHLSNTEAFF.

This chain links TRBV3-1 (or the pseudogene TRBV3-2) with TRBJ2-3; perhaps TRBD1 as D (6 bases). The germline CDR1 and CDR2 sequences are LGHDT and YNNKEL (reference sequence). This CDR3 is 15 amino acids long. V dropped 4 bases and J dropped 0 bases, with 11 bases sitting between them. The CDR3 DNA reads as TGTGCCAGCAGCCGGGACACAACTAGCACAGATACGCAGTATTTT. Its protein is CASSRDTTSTDTQYF.

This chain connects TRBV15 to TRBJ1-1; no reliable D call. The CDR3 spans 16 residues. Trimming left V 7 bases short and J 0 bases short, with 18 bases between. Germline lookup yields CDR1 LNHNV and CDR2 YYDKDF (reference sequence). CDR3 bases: TGTGCCACCACCGATCCCACAAAGATGGTGAACACTGAAGCTTTCTTT. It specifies CATTDPTKMVNTEAFF.

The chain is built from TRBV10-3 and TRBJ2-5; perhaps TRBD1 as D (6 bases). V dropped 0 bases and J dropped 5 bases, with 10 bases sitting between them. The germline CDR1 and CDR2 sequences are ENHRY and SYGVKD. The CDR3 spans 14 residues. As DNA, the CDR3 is TGTGCCATCAGTGAGTCGACGAGGGGGGAGACCCAGTACTTC. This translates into CAISESTRGETQYF.

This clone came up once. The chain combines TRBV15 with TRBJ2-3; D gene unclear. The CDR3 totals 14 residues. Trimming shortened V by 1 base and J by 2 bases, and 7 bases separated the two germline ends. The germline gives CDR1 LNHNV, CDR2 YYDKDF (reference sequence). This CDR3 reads CATSRGLVTDTQYF. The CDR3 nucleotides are TGTGCCACCAGCAGAGGTCTAGTCACAGATACGCAGTATTTT.

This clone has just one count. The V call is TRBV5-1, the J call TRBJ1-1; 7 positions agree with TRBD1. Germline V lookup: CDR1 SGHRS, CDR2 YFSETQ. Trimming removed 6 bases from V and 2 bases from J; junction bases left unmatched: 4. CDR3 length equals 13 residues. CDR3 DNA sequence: TGCGCCAGCAACCGGGACAGCAACACTGAAGCTTTCTTT. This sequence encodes CASNRDSNTEAFF.

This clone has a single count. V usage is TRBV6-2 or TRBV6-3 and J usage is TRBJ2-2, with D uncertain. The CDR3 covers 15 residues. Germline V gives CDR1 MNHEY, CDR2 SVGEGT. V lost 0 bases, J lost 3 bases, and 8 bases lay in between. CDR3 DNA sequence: TGTGCCAGCAGTTACTCGGGCTCTTACACCGGGGAGCTGTTTTTT. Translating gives CASSYSGSYTGELFF.

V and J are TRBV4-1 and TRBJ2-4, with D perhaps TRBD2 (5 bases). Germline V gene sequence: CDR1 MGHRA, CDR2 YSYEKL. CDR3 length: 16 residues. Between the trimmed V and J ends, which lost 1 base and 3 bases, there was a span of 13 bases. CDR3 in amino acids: CASSQGTARGKNIQYF. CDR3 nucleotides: TGCGCCAGCAGCCAAGGAACCGCTCGGGGCAAAAACATTCAGTACTTC.